The present T cell receptor beta chain was sequenced within a study of T-cell reconstitution after alpha-beta-depleted transplantation in children. Trimming left V 0 bases short and J 14 bases short, with 14 bases between. CDR3 length equals 13 residues. Germline-derived CDR1 and CDR2 are MGHRA and YSYEKL. Unique molecular identifiers were used in preparing the TCRbeta library. TCRdb analysed the PCR reads with MiXCR anew, one entry per CDR3 protein. The table shows roughly 350,000 distinct CDR3 sequences, with 10% occurring only once. This sequence originates from a human donor who donated a stem cell graft to a child with acute lymphoblastic leukemia. The chain employs TRBV4-1 and TRBJ2-4; no reliable D call. The sample was PBMCs from the stem cell graft donor, taken from the stem cell graft. The CDR3 loop is CASSQDEGSAKYF. The DNA for the CDR3 is TGCGCCAGCAGCCAAGATGAAGGGTCGGCTAAGTACTTC.